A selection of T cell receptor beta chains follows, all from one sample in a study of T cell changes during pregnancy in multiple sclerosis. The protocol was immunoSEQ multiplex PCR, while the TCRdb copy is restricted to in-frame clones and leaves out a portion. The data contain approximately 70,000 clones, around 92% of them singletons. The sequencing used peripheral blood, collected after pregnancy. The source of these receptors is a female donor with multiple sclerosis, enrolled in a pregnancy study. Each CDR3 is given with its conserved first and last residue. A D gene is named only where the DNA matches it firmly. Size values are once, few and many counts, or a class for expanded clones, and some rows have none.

TGTGCCAGCAGCCGAGGGGGGGCAGGGGCCATACGAACTTTCTTT	CASSRGGAGAIRTFF	NA	NA	TRBV7-2	TRBJ1-1
TGTGCCAGCAGCGCGATGTGGCGGGAAAGAGATACGCAGTATTTT	CASSAMWRERDTQYF	NA	once	TRBV9	TRBJ2-3
TGCGCCAGCAGCTTAACGGGAGCCGTTTCCTACGAGCAGTACTTC	CASSLTGAVSYEQYF	NA	NA	TRBV5-1	TRBJ2-7
TGTGCCAGTAGTAGGTTGCCGGGGAACACCGGGGAGCTGTTTTTT	CASSRLPGNTGELFF	NA	NA	TRBV19	TRBJ2-2
TGCGCCAGCAGCAGTAGCGGTGCCCCTAGCACAGATACGCAGTATTTT	CASSSSGAPSTDTQYF	NA	NA	TRBV4-1	TRBJ2-3
TGTGCCAGCTCACCAGGGACAGGGGTGAACACTGAAGCTTTCTTT	CASSPGTGVNTEAFF	TRBD1	NA	TRBV18	TRBJ1-1
TGTGCCAGTAGCAGACAGAGGGGGTCCACCTACGAGCAGTACTTC	CASSRQRGSTYEQYF	NA	NA	TRBV19	TRBJ2-7
TGTGCCATCAGTGATCCGGAGGGACTAGCGGGAGTGGGAGAGACCCAGTACTTC	CAISDPEGLAGVGETQYF	TRBD2	NA	TRBV10-3	TRBJ2-5
TGCGCCAGCAGCTTGGTCGGGACTAGGACCAATGAGCAGTTCTTC	CASSLVGTRTNEQFF	TRBD2	NA	TRBV5-1	TRBJ2-1
TGCGCCAGCAGCCCCGTGAGCAATGAGCAGTTCTTC	CASSPVSNEQFF	NA	NA	TRBV4-1	TRBJ2-1
TGTGCCAGCAGCCCTCTTGGGGCTAGCGGACCAGGGGAGACCCAGTACTTC	CASSPLGASGPGETQYF	TRBD2	NA	TRBV7-8	TRBJ2-5
TGTGCCAGCAGTTTACAGGGGGCGCGGTACGAGCAGTACTTC	CASSLQGARYEQYF	TRBD1	NA	TRBV27	TRBJ2-7
TGTGCCAGCTCAGCGGGAGGGAACTACGAGCAGTACTTC	CASSAGGNYEQYF	TRBD2	NA	TRBV9	TRBJ2-7
TGTGCCAGCAGTTCCTCGACTAGCGGGGCCTACGAGCAGTACTTC	CASSSSTSGAYEQYF	TRBD2	NA	TRBV28	TRBJ2-7
TGTGCCAGCAGTGAATCCGGCAGGGAGGTAACAGATACGCAGTATTTT	CASSESGREVTDTQYF	NA	NA	TRBV25-1	TRBJ2-3
TGCGCCAGCAGCCAAGAGGCCCTGCCGTCCTATGGCTACACCTTC	CASSQEALPSYGYTF	NA	NA	TRBV4-1	TRBJ1-2
TGTGCCAGCAGCCAAATGAACACCGGGGAGCTGTTTTTT	CASSQMNTGELFF	NA	NA	TRBV2	TRBJ2-2
TGTGCCAGTGAACTAGCGGAGTTCAATGAGCAGTTCTTC	CASELAEFNEQFF	TRBD2	NA	TRBV2	TRBJ2-1
TGTGCCAGCAGCAGGGACAGGGCCTACGAGCAGTACTTC	CASSRDRAYEQYF	TRBD1	NA	TRBV5-4	TRBJ2-7
TGCGCCAGCAGCCCAGAGGGGGGGCGGGAAGAAAAACTGTTTTTT	CASSPEGGREEKLFF	NA	NA	TRBV5-1	TRBJ1-4
TGTGCCAGCAGCCTGGACAGGGTAGGCTACGAGCAGTACTTC	CASSLDRVGYEQYF	TRBD1	NA	TRBV27	TRBJ2-7
TGTGCCAGCCGGGGACAGGGAAGAATTCCTGGAAACACCATATATTTT	CASRGQGRIPGNTIYF	TRBD1	once	TRBV28	TRBJ1-3
TGTGCCAGCAGCCTGACTAGCGGGGGAACAGATACGCAGTATTTT	CASSLTSGGTDTQYF	TRBD2	NA	TRBV6-5	TRBJ2-3
TGCGCCAGCAGCCAAGAAAAGGCTGGGACAGGGAATGAAAAACTGTTTTTT	CASSQEKAGTGNEKLFF	TRBD1	NA	TRBV4-1	TRBJ1-4
TGTGCCAGCTCACCCGGGAGCTACAATGAGCAGTTCTTC	CASSPGSYNEQFF	NA	NA	TRBV18	TRBJ2-1
TGCGCCAGCAGCCCAGGGACTAGCGCGGGGGAGCTGTTTTTT	CASSPGTSAGELFF	TRBD2	NA	TRBV5-1	TRBJ2-2
TGTGCCAGCAGTCCTACTAGCGGGAGTGGCACCGGGGAGCTGTTTTTT	CASSPTSGSGTGELFF	TRBD2	NA	TRBV6-4	TRBJ2-2
TGTGCCAGCAGTGAGAAGCGGGATCCAGATACGCAGTATTTT	CASSEKRDPDTQYF	TRBD2	NA	TRBV6-1	TRBJ2-3
TGTGCCAGCGGGGACACCAGCACAGATACGCAGTATTTT	CASGDTSTDTQYF	NA	NA	TRBV6-6	TRBJ2-3
TGTGCCAGCAGCTTTGGGGGGACTAGCGGTAGGGTTGAGCAGTTCTTC	CASSFGGTSGRVEQFF	TRBD2	once	TRBV7-8	TRBJ2-1
TGTGCCTGGAGTGACTCTCTCCAGGGGGGGAACACTGAAGCTTTCTTT	CAWSDSLQGGNTEAFF	TRBD1	NA	TRBV30	TRBJ1-1
TGTGCCAGCAGCTCCAGCTTCGGGACAGGGAACTATGGCTACACCTTC	CASSSSFGTGNYGYTF	TRBD1	NA	TRBV11-2	TRBJ1-2
TGTGCCATCAGTGAACGGGACAGGGTAGTTGAGCAGTTCTTC	CAISERDRVVEQFF	TRBD1	NA	TRBV10-3	TRBJ2-1
TGTGCCAGCAGCTTGGCCTCGACAGGGGTGAACACTGAAGCTTTCTTT	CASSLASTGVNTEAFF	TRBD1	NA	TRBV5-4	TRBJ1-1
TGTGCCAGCAGCCTACAGGGGGGGAATCAGCCCCAGCATTTT	CASSLQGGNQPQHF	TRBD1	NA	TRBV6-1	TRBJ1-5
TGTGCCAGCAGCTTCGACATAGATACGCAGTATTTT	CASSFDIDTQYF	NA	NA	TRBV5-4	TRBJ2-3
TGTGCCAGCAGTTCCCAAGCGGGAGAGCTCTCCGAGCAGTACTTC	CASSSQAGELSEQYF	TRBD2	NA	TRBV6-1	TRBJ2-7
TGCGCCAGCAGCTTAAGGCGGGGTCATTACAATGAGCAGTTCTTC	CASSLRRGHYNEQFF	NA	NA	TRBV5-1	TRBJ2-1
TGTGCCAGCAGTTACTCGCGGGAGGACCGTTACGAGCAGTACTTC	CASSYSREDRYEQYF	TRBD2	NA	TRBV6-6	TRBJ2-7
TGTGCCAGCAGTACGACCGGTTGGACAAGTCGCGAGCAGTACTTC	CASSTTGWTSREQYF	NA	NA	TRBV6-6	TRBJ2-7
TGTGCCAGCAGGGAGGGTTACGAGCAGTACTTC	CASREGYEQYF	NA	NA	TRBV2	TRBJ2-7
TGCGCCAGCAGCTTTGGTAAAGGAGCGGGAGATACGCAGTATTTT	CASSFGKGAGDTQYF	NA	NA	TRBV5-1	TRBJ2-3
TGCGCCAGCAGCCAAGAGTCCCCTCGGGCCCAGTACTTC	CASSQESPRAQYF	NA	NA	TRBV4-1	TRBJ2-5
TGTGCCAGCAGCCCTCTGACAGGGTCAAGAAGGAACACTGAAGCTTTCTTT	CASSPLTGSRRNTEAFF	TRBD1	NA	TRBV7-6	TRBJ1-1
TGTGCCAGCAGCAGCGGACAGGCTAATCAGCCCCAGCATTTT	CASSSGQANQPQHF	NA	NA	TRBV21-1	TRBJ1-5
TGTGCCAGCAGTCCATTGGACAGTTACAATGAGCAGTTCTTC	CASSPLDSYNEQFF	NA	NA	TRBV27	TRBJ2-1
TGCGCCAGCACCGGGACACCGCAAGAGACCCAGTACTTC	CASTGTPQETQYF	NA	NA	TRBV5-1	TRBJ2-5
TGTGCCAGCAGTTCCCCGACAGGGGCGAACACTGAAGCTTTCTTT	CASSSPTGANTEAFF	TRBD1	many	TRBV6-5	TRBJ1-1
TGTGCCAGCAGCCTGGACAGAGGAGCTGAAGCTTTCTTT	CASSLDRGAEAFF	NA	NA	TRBV11-2	TRBJ1-1
TGTGCCAGCAGTTACTCGAGTCAGGGAAGTGAAGCTTTCTTT	CASSYSSQGSEAFF	NA	NA	TRBV6-6	TRBJ1-1
TGCAGCGGAGGGGGAGGGGGAGGGCCAGGAGAGACCCAGTACTTC	CSGGGGGGPGETQYF	NA	once	TRBV29-1	TRBJ2-5
TGTGCCAGCAGTTACTCGGGACAGGGTCTACAGCCCCAGCATTTT	CASSYSGQGLQPQHF	TRBD1	NA	TRBV6-5	TRBJ1-5
TGTGCCAGTAGCCGGGACATCGGCTCTGGAAACACCATATATTTT	CASSRDIGSGNTIYF	NA	NA	TRBV19	TRBJ1-3
TGCGCCAGCAGCCAAGGGGCGGGGGAGACCCAGTACTTC	CASSQGAGETQYF	NA	once	TRBV4-1	TRBJ2-5